Each of the 12 T cell receptor beta chains below was sequenced from the same sample in a study of CD8 T cell repertoires and HIV-1 epitope variants. Measured with immunoSEQ multiplex PCR; TCRdb has only the in-frame clones, and not every one. There are fewer than 6,000 clones in the sample; around two thirds occur only once, and roughly 45% lies in the top ten. Their target antigens are unknown. Sequencing used cultured CD8+ T cells derived from PBMCs. Receptors were obtained from a male donor with HIV.

This clone has a handful of counts. The V gene is TRBV28, the J gene TRBJ2-1, with 10 nucleotides matching TRBD1. The CDR3 consists of 14 residues. Germline V gene lookup returns CDR1 MDHEN and CDR2 SYDVKM. The J segment lost 8 bases and the V segment lost 3 bases, leaving 4 bases of the junction unmatched. Written as DNA, the CDR3 is TGTGCCAGCAGTTTGGGACAGGGGTTGGATGAGCAGTTCTTC. Protein sequence: CASSLGQGLDEQFF.

The V gene is TRBV10-3, the J gene TRBJ2-6; 9 nucleotides match TRBD1. This CDR3 comprises 16 residues. V shed 6 bases and J 2 bases; nucleotides not matched to a gene: 5. In germline, CDR1 is ENHRY, CDR2 SYGVKD. CDR3 DNA: TGTGCCATCAGGACCGGGGACAGGGCTGGGGCCAACGTCCTGACTTTC. This gives the protein CAIRTGDRAGANVLTF.

V gene TRBV7-2 combines with J gene TRBJ2-5; TRBD1 matches 7 bases. CDR1 is SGHTA, CDR2 FQGNSA, per germline. V dropped 5 bases and J dropped 0; count of bases not matched to a gene: 6. CDR3 length: 15 residues. CDR3 coding DNA: TGTGCCAGCAGCGCGACAGGGTTCGACCAAGAGACCCAGTACTTC. It codes for CASSATGFDQETQYF. The whole variable domain, filled in from reference TRBV7-2 and TRBJ2-5, reads GAGVSQSPSNKVTEKGKDVELRCDPISGHTALYWYRQSLGQGLEFLIYFQGNSAPDKSGLPSDRFSAERTGGSVSTLTIQRTQQEDSAVYLCASSATGFDQETQYFGPGTRLLVL.

The V and J genes are TRBV5-1 and TRBJ2-1; 8 bases agree with TRBD2. The CDR3 contains 15 residues. Trimming took 0 bases from V and 6 from J; bases not matched to a gene: 5. Germline lookup yields CDR1 SGHRS and CDR2 YFSETQ. The CDR3 DNA follows: TGCGCCAGCAGCTTGGCGGGACTAGGGGGCAATGAGCAGTTCTTC. Translating it yields CASSLAGLGGNEQFF.

The chain links TRBV19 to TRBJ2-2, with 8 positions matching TRBD1. Germline CDR1 is LNHDA and CDR2 is SQIVND (reference sequence). The CDR3 extends over 18 amino acids. V lost 2 bases and J lost 3; bases outside the gene matches: 11. DNA of the CDR3: TGTGCCAGTAGTATAAGTGGGACAGGAATCCGAGACACCGGGGAGCTGTTTTTT. Encoded protein: CASSISGTGIRDTGELFF.

This clone is medium-sized (0.01 to 0.1%). V is TRBV10-2 and J is TRBJ2-3, with 9 bases lining up with TRBD2. Trimming took 3 bases from V and 3 from J; bases not matched to a gene: 4. Germline lookup yields CDR1 WSHSY and CDR2 SAAADI. The CDR3 length is 15 residues. The CDR3 loop is CASSETLAGTDTQYF. For the CDR3, the DNA is TGCGCCAGCAGTGAAACGCTAGCGGGGACAGATACGCAGTATTTT.

This chain links TRBV28 with TRBJ2-5; D perhaps matches TRBD2 (5 bases). From germline, CDR1 is MDHEN and CDR2 SYDVKM. The V end was cut by 6 bases, the J end by 2 bases, with 16 bases between. This CDR3 has 15 residues. The CDR3 loop is CASSSAGIDQETQYF. DNA for the CDR3: TGTGCCAGCAGCTCCGCCGGGATAGATCAAGAGACCCAGTACTTC. Filled out from reference TRBV28 and TRBJ2-5, the complete variable domain reads DVKVTQSSRYLVKRTGEKVFLECVQDMDHENMFWYRQDPGLGLRLIYFSYDVKMKEKGDIPEGYSVSREKKERFSLILESASTNQTSMYLCASSSAGIDQETQYFGPGTRLLVL.

This chain links TRBV6-6 with TRBJ2-7; 7 bases agree with TRBD1. CDR3 length: 15 amino acids. J lost 2 bases, V lost 6 bases, and 10 bases had no gene match. Per germline, CDR1 MNHNY and CDR2 SVGAGI (reference sequence). CDR3 loop: CASSLTGSFTYEQYF. CDR3 in DNA: TGTGCCAGCAGCCTGACAGGGTCATTTACCTACGAGCAGTACTTC.

The genes are TRBV11-2 and TRBJ1-5; D might be TRBD1 (5 bases). Germline values: CDR1 SGHAT, CDR2 FQNNGV. The CDR3 is made up of 18 amino acids. Trimming stripped 0 bases from V and 0 bases from J, with 15 bases between. In DNA form, the CDR3 reads TGTGCCAGCAGCTTAGAGGGGGTGGCAGGCCCTAGCAATCAGCCCCAGCATTTT. Translation: CASSLEGVAGPSNQPQHF.

This clone was seen more than once but under ten times. The chain couples TRBV6-5 to TRBJ1-1, with TRBD1 matching over 7 bases. Germline loops: CDR1 MNHEY, CDR2 SVGAGI. After removal of 6 bases from V and 1 base from J, the junction contained 5 bases not matched to a gene. The CDR3 spans 14 residues. The CDR3 is CASSITGENTEAFF. In DNA, the CDR3 is TGTGCCAGCAGCATAACAGGGGAGAACACTGAAGCTTTCTTT.

The chain joins TRBV11-2 to TRBJ1-1; D gene uncertain. The CDR3 loop spans 14 amino acids. CDR1 and CDR2 from the germline V gene are SGHAT and FQNNGV. V lost 0 bases to trimming and J lost 1 base, with 6 bases between them. CDR3 in DNA: TGTGCCAGCAGCTTAGAAGGGCAGAACACTGAAGCTTTCTTT. Its translation: CASSLEGQNTEAFF. The whole variable domain, filled in from reference TRBV11-2 and TRBJ1-1, reads EAGVAQSPRYKIIEKRQSVAFWCNPISGHATLYWYQQILGQGPKLLIQFQNNGVVDDSQLPKDRFSAERLKGVDSTLKIQPAKLEDSAVYLCASSLEGQNTEAFFGQGTRLTVV.

The rearrangement joins TRBV5-1 to TRBJ2-1, with 9 nucleotides matching TRBD1. Germline V CDR1 and CDR2: SGHRS, YFSETQ. With V trimmed by 3 bases and J by 6 bases, 4 bases remained unmatched. The CDR3 has 14 residues. The CDR3 DNA is TGCGCCAGCAGCTCTGGACAGGGGCGCAATGAGCAGTTCTTC. It is translated as CASSSGQGRNEQFF.